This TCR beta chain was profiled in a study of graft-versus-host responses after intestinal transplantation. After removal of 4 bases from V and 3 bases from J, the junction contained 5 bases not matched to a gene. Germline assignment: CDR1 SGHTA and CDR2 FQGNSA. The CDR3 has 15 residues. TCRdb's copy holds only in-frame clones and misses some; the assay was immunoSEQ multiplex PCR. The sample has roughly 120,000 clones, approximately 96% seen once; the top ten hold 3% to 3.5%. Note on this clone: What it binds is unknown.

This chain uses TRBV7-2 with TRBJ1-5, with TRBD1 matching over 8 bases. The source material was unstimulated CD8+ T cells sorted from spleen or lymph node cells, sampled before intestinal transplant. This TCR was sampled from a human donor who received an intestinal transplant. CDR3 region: CASSYRTGNNQPQHF. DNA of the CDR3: TGTGCCAGCAGCTACCGGACAGGGAACAATCAGCCCCAGCATTTT.